This note documents a single TCR beta chain sequence. This entry belongs to a study of CD8 T cells in Susac syndrome. Random hexamers were used to reverse transcribe the RNA input (about 0.45 to 1 ug). immunoSEQ multiplex PCR amplified TCR beta CDR3 across 54 Vbeta, 13 Jbeta. TCRdb re-analysed the immunoSEQ multiplex PCR reads in MiXCR, keeping a single row per CDR3 protein. The sample includes 200,000 to 300,000 distinct CDR3 sequences, almost 97% of them seen just once. Germline CDR1 is SGHNT and CDR2 is YENEEA. CDR3 length: 15 amino acids. After removal of 5 bases from V and 5 bases from J, the junction contained 9 bases not matched to a gene.

The sequenced sample was CD4+ T cells from PBMCs. This receptor was obtained from a human donor with Susac syndrome. The V gene is TRBV11-3, the J gene TRBJ2-1, with 7 positions matching TRBD1. CDR3 nucleotide sequence: TGTGCCAGCAGCCCCAGAACTGACAGGGACAATGAGCAGTTCTTC. Translating it yields CASSPRTDRDNEQFF.